This T cell receptor (beta chain) stems from a study of T cells in localized non-small cell lung cancer. Profiled with immunoSEQ multiplex PCR; TCRdb holds only in-frame clones, not every one. The table shows around 78,000 clones, with 80% occurring only once. Trimming at V came to 4 bases and at J to 3 bases, leaving 3 bases not matched to a gene. The CDR3 sequence is 16 residues long. From germline, CDR1 is LNHDA and CDR2 SQIVND (reference sequence). This clone was seen once. J is TRBJ2-2 and V is TRBV19; TRBD2 aligns across 12 bases. The TCR sequence derives from a female donor over 55 with stage I lung adenocarcinoma. This sample comprised peripheral blood, obtained before any cancer treatment. CDR3 sequence (DNA): TGTGCCAGTAGTACCCGACTAGCGGGGGACACCGGGGAGCTGTTTTTT. It specifies CASSTRLAGDTGELFF.